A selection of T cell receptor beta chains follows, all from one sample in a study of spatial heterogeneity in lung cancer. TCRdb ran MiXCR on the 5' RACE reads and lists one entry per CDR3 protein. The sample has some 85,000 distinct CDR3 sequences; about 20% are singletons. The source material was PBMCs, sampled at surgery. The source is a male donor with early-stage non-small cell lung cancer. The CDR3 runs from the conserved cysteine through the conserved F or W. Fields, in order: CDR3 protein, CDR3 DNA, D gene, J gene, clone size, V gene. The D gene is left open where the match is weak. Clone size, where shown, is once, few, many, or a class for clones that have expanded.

CDR3: CASAGREHQTGELFF
DNA: TGTGCCAGCGCCGGCCGAGAGCACCAGACCGGGGAGCTGTTTTTT
D: .
J: TRBJ2-2
size: .
V: TRBV3-1

CDR3: CASSSSLGRKETQYF
DNA: TGTGCCAGCAGCTCAAGCCTCGGACGGAAAGAGACCCAGTACTTC
D: .
J: TRBJ2-5
size: .
V: TRBV7-8

CDR3: CASSLRPDRLNNEQFF
DNA: TGTGCCAGCAGCCTAAGACCCGACAGGTTGAACAATGAGCAGTTCTTC
D: .
J: TRBJ2-1
size: few
V: TRBV7-8

CDR3: CASSLGYRTYTGELFF
DNA: TGTGCCAGCAGCTTAGGGTATCGGACATATACCGGGGAGCTGTTTTTT
D: .
J: TRBJ2-2
size: .
V: TRBV11-2

CDR3: CASKTSGGSAQYF
DNA: TGTGCCAGCAAAACTAGCGGGGGAAGCGCGCAGTATTTT
D: TRBD2
J: TRBJ2-3
size: .
V: TRBV5-4

CDR3: CASSSALGSGANVLTF
DNA: TGTGCCAGCAGTTCCGCGCTCGGGTCTGGGGCCAACGTCCTGACTTTC
D: .
J: TRBJ2-6
size: few
V: TRBV27

CDR3: CASSLAGLAITDTQYF
DNA: TGTGCCAGCAGCTTGGCGGGACTAGCCATCACAGATACGCAGTATTTT
D: TRBD2
J: TRBJ2-3
size: .
V: TRBV5-8

CDR3: CASTLASLSTDTQYF
DNA: TGTGCCAGCACCTTAGCGAGCCTCAGCACAGATACGCAGTATTTT
D: .
J: TRBJ2-3
size: .
V: TRBV7-9

CDR3: CASSSVGAVSNQPQHF
DNA: TGTGCCAGCAGCTCGGTCGGCGCCGTTAGCAATCAGCCCCAGCATTTT
D: .
J: TRBJ1-5
size: few
V: TRBV5-4

CDR3: CASSHPQGEQYF
DNA: TGCGCCAGCAGCCACCCCCAGGGGGAGCAGTACTTC
D: .
J: TRBJ2-7
size: .
V: TRBV4-3

CDR3: CATSGGAQETQYF
DNA: TGTGCCACCTCCGGGGGTGCCCAAGAGACCCAGTACTTC
D: .
J: TRBJ2-5
size: many
V: TRBV24-1

CDR3: CSARGIQGATNEKLFF
DNA: TGCAGTGCTAGAGGTATCCAGGGAGCAACTAATGAAAAACTGTTTTTT
D: .
J: TRBJ1-4
size: many
V: TRBV20-1

CDR3: CASSSRGGGREQFF
DNA: TGTGCCAGCAGCTCTAGAGGTGGGGGTCGAGAGCAGTTCTTC
D: .
J: TRBJ2-1
size: .
V: TRBV7-2

CDR3: CASSGNELSGYTF
DNA: TGTGCCAGCAGTGGAAACGAGTTGAGTGGCTACACCTTC
D: .
J: TRBJ1-2
size: .
V: TRBV2

CDR3: CASSQVDREETQYF
DNA: TGTGCCAGCAGCCAAGTGGACAGGGAAGAGACCCAGTACTTC
D: TRBD1
J: TRBJ2-5
size: .
V: TRBV3-1

CDR3: CASRKGPVNTEAFF
DNA: TGTGCCAGCAGAAAGGGGCCTGTGAACACTGAAGCTTTCTTT
D: .
J: TRBJ1-1
size: few
V: TRBV2

CDR3: CAISVASGSTEQYF
DNA: TGTGCCATCAGTGTGGCTAGCGGGAGCACCGAGCAGTACTTC
D: TRBD2
J: TRBJ2-7
size: .
V: TRBV10-3

CDR3: CASSLRQRQNNEQFF
DNA: TGTGCCAGCAGCTTGCGCCAGCGGCAAAACAATGAGCAGTTCTTT
D: .
J: TRBJ2-1
size: .
V: TRBV5-6

CDR3: CASSVGPRDNYGYTF
DNA: TGTGCCAGCAGCGTTGGCCCCCGGGACAACTATGGCTACACCTTC
D: .
J: TRBJ1-2
size: .
V: TRBV5-5

CDR3: CATSRTLGTDTQYF
DNA: TGTGCCACCAGCAGAACGCTAGGTACAGATACGCAGTATTTT
D: .
J: TRBJ2-3
size: many
V: TRBV15

CDR3: CASSPTGSSSYNSPLHF
DNA: TGTGCCAGCAGCCCGACAGGGTCTAGCTCCTATAATTCACCCCTCCACTTT
D: TRBD1
J: TRBJ1-6
size: few
V: TRBV7-8

CDR3: CASSARTQETQYF
DNA: TGTGCCAGCAGTGCCCGAACCCAAGAGACCCAGTACTTC
D: .
J: TRBJ2-5
size: .
V: TRBV12-3/TRBV12-4

CDR3: CASSYSGVKAPVLF
DNA: TGTGCCAGCAGCTACTCCGGAGTAAAGGCGCCGGTGCTCTTC
D: .
J: TRBJ2-1
size: many
V: TRBV7-9

CDR3: CASSFSSGGETQYF
DNA: TGTGCCAGCAGTTTTTCGTCAGGCGGAGAGACCCAGTACTTC
D: .
J: TRBJ2-5
size: .
V: TRBV28

CDR3: CASSLGTFPSIQYF
DNA: TGTGCCAGCAGCTTAGGCACATTTCCCTCCATTCAGTACTTC
D: .
J: TRBJ2-4
size: many
V: TRBV7-2

CDR3: CASSLYRGRGTGELFF
DNA: TGTGCCAGCAGTTTATACAGGGGCAGGGGTACCGGGGAGCTGTTTTTT
D: TRBD1
J: TRBJ2-2
size: .
V: TRBV28

CDR3: CASSLKGRDRGGELFF
DNA: TGTGCCAGCAGCTTAAAAGGCAGGGATAGGGGCGGGGAGCTGTTTTTT
D: .
J: TRBJ2-2
size: .
V: TRBV5-4

CDR3: CASSSYTGELFF
DNA: TGTGCCAGCAGTTCGTACACCGGGGAGCTGTTTTTT
D: .
J: TRBJ2-2
size: medium-sized
V: TRBV28